What follows are 27 T cell receptor beta chains derived from one specimen sequenced in a study of cytomegalovirus exposure and HLA in healthy donors. TCRdb's table, derived via immunoSEQ multiplex PCR, lists solely in-frame clones and lacks some. This sample has some 87,000 clones, with roughly 96% found just once. Sequencing input: PBMCs. Receptor source: a woman aged 18 to 35 in good health and CMV-seronegative.

The chain couples TRBV10-3 to TRBJ2-1; maybe TRBD1 (5 bases). The ends were cut back, 10 bases at V and 9 bases at J, with 25 bases in the middle. CDR1 and CDR2 (germline): ENHRY, SYGVKD. CDR3 length equals 15 residues. The CDR3 is CATRGLLHGSGEQFF. DNA for the CDR3: TGTGCCACAAGGGGTCTCCTTCATGGGTCTGGTGAGCAGTTCTTC.

The chain employs TRBV15 and TRBJ2-1; 13 nucleotides agree with TRBD2. The CDR3 has 17 amino acids. With 1 base clipped from V and 2 bases from J, the junction kept 2 bases outside the gene matches. The germline gives CDR1 LNHNV, CDR2 YYDKDF (reference sequence). The CDR3 DNA sequence: TGTGCCACCAGCAGAGCGACTAGCGGGGGGACCTACAATGAGCAGTTCTTC. This gives the protein CATSRATSGGTYNEQFF.

V gene TRBV4-1 combines with J gene TRBJ2-3; the match to TRBD2 covers 13 bases. Looked up from germline, CDR1 is MGHRA and CDR2 is YSYEKL. Trimming took 1 base from V and 2 from J; bases not matched to a gene: 3. The length of the CDR3 is 17 residues. The CDR3 DNA sequence: TGCGCCAGCAGCCAAGCGGGACTAGCGGGGAACACAGATACGCAGTATTTT. Its protein is CASSQAGLAGNTDTQYF.

This clone came up once. In nucleotides, the CDR3 is TGTGCCAGCAGCTGGAGCGGAACCTACGAGCAGTACTTC. This encodes CASSWSGTYEQYF. The gene calls are TRBV5-4 and TRBJ2-7; the D gene is possibly TRBD2 (5 bases). V was clipped by 3 bases and J by 2 bases, with 9 bases between them. The germline gives CDR1 SGHNT, CDR2 YYREEE (reference sequence). CDR3 length: 13 amino acids.

The chain carries TRBV12-5 and TRBJ2-2; 11 bases align to TRBD2. The CDR3 is made up of 15 amino acids. Losses at the gene ends were 3 bases for V and 3 bases for J; bases not matched to a gene: 0. Germline values: CDR1 LGHNT, CDR2 FRNRAP. The chain's CDR3 is CASGFSGRDTGELFF. The CDR3 nucleotides read TGTGCTAGTGGTTTTAGCGGGAGGGACACCGGGGAGCTGTTTTTT.

This sequence joins TRBV27 and TRBJ2-1; 8 positions match TRBD1. From germline, CDR1 is MNHEY and CDR2 SMNVEV (reference sequence). The CDR3 totals 15 residues. With V trimmed by 5 bases and J by 7 bases, 10 bases remained unmatched. CDR3 sequence reads: CASSLGQGATNEQFF. The CDR3 nucleotides read TGTGCCAGCAGTCTCGGGCAGGGGGCGACGAATGAGCAGTTCTTC.

This clone was seen just once. The rearrangement joins TRBV19 to TRBJ2-3, with D possibly being TRBD1 (6 bases). Germline V gene sequence: CDR1 LNHDA, CDR2 SQIVND (reference sequence). Trimming cost V 4 bases and J 0 bases, with 14 bases left between them. The CDR3 covers 16 residues. CDR3 nucleotides: TGTGCCAGTAGTACAGGGACACCCACTAGCACAGATACGCAGTATTTT. This encodes CASSTGTPTSTDTQYF.

V gene TRBV28 combines with J gene TRBJ1-4; D may be TRBD1 (6 bases). V shed 5 bases and J shed 7 bases, with 14 bases lying between them. This CDR3 is built from 14 residues. Germline CDR1 MDHEN, CDR2 SYDVKM. The CDR3 DNA is TGTGCCAGCAGTACCGGGACACAAACTGAAAAACTGTTTTTT. Translated: CASSTGTQTEKLFF.

This clone was observed once. The chain carries TRBV7-9 and TRBJ1-1; no definite D call. Germline V gene sequence: CDR1 SEHNR, CDR2 FQNEAQ (reference sequence). V was cut by 1 base and J by 0 bases, with 6 bases left in between. CDR3 length: 14 amino acids. The CDR3 coding sequence is TGTGCCAGCAGCTTAGGAGGCGTGAACACTGAAGCTTTCTTT. Translating gives CASSLGGVNTEAFF.

The chain has TRBV6-6 and TRBJ2-1; 8 nucleotides align to TRBD2. CDR1 and CDR2 (germline): MNHNY, SVGAGI (reference sequence). The V segment lost 6 bases and the J segment 5 bases; nucleotides outside the gene matches: 6. The CDR3 is made up of 14 amino acids. The CDR3 loop is CASRTSDQDNEQFF. Written as DNA, the CDR3 is TGTGCCAGCAGGACTAGCGATCAAGACAATGAGCAGTTCTTC.

The V call is TRBV7-9, the J call TRBJ2-3; D ambiguous. CDR3 length: 12 amino acids. The germline V gene encodes CDR1 SEHNR and CDR2 FQNEAQ (reference sequence). Between the trimmed V and J ends, which lost 6 bases and 7 bases, there was a span of 11 bases. The CDR3 here is CASSSTPNTQYF. The CDR3 coding sequence is TGTGCCAGCAGTTCCACACCCAATACGCAGTATTTT.

The CDR3 here is CASAPGLAGGQSYNEQFF. CDR3 in DNA: TGTGCCAGCGCACCGGGACTAGCGGGAGGGCAGTCCTACAATGAGCAGTTCTTC. The chain employs TRBV7-9 and TRBJ2-1; 16 positions match TRBD2. The CDR3 is 18 residues long. V lost 8 bases to trimming and J lost 1 base; unmatched junction nucleotides: 8. The germline CDR1 and CDR2 sequences are SEHNR and FQNEAQ (reference sequence). Together with reference TRBV7-9 and TRBJ2-1, the CDR3 gives the full variable domain: DTGVSQNPRHKITKRGQNVTFRCDPISEHNRLYWYRQTLGQGPEFLTYFQNEAQLEKSRLLSDRFSAERPKGSFSTLEIQRTEQGDSAMYLCASAPGLAGGQSYNEQFFGPGTRLTVL.

The CDR3: CASSLSAGGTDTQYF. In nucleotides, the CDR3 is TGTGCCAGCAGCTTAAGTGCAGGTGGCACAGATACGCAGTATTTT. The chain joins TRBV7-2 to TRBJ2-3, with unresolved D. The germline V gene has CDR1 SGHTA and CDR2 FQGNSA. Trimming cost V 2 bases and J 1 base, with 10 bases left between them. The CDR3 spans 15 residues.

The rearrangement links TRBV5-1 to TRBJ2-2; possible D gene TRBD1, 6 bases. Germline assignment: CDR1 SGHRS and CDR2 YFSETQ. Trimming stripped 3 bases from V and 0 bases from J, with 12 bases between. CDR3 size: 16 residues. CDR3 nucleotides: TGCGCCAGCAGCTCTACCGGGACAACGAACACCGGGGAGCTGTTTTTT. This codes for CASSSTGTTNTGELFF.

In nucleotides, the CDR3 is TGTGCCACCAATGACAGGGGAGGCAATCAGCCCCAGCATTTT. This codes for CATNDRGGNQPQHF. The chain is built from TRBV10-3 and TRBJ1-5, with 8 bases identical to TRBD1. Germline lookup yields CDR1 ENHRY and CDR2 SYGVKD. The CDR3 has 14 residues. With 10 bases clipped from V and 2 bases from J, the junction kept 7 bases outside the gene matches.

The rearrangement uses TRBV2 and TRBJ1-2; D is uncertain. The CDR3 contains 15 residues. Trimming left V 3 bases short and J 4 bases short, with 15 bases between. CDR1 is SNHLY, CDR2 FYNNEI, per germline. CDR3 nucleotides: TGTGCCAGCAGTGATATCAGGTCGGCCCTCTATGGCTACACCTTC. Protein product: CASSDIRSALYGYTF.

This sequence joins TRBV19 and TRBJ2-5; 8 bases match TRBD1. Unmatched junction bases numbered 6, after V lost 9 bases and J lost 3 bases. CDR1 is LNHDA and CDR2 is SQIVND in the germline V gene (reference sequence). This CDR3 is built from 13 residues. The CDR3 spells CASRKDREETQYF. DNA for the CDR3: TGTGCCAGCCGAAAGGACAGGGAAGAGACCCAGTACTTC.

The V call is TRBV25-1, the J call TRBJ1-5; D may be TRBD1 (6 bases). V dropped 3 bases and J dropped 2 bases, with 8 bases sitting between them. The CDR3 covers 14 residues. CDR1 is MGHDK and CDR2 is SYGVNS in the germline V gene. The DNA of the CDR3 is TGTGCCAGCAGTGAGGCAGGGGGCAATCAGCCCCAGCATTTT. Amino acid sequence: CASSEAGGNQPQHF. The whole variable domain, filled in from reference TRBV25-1 and TRBJ1-5, reads EADIYQTPRYLVIGTGKKITLECSQTMGHDKMYWYQQDPGMELHLIHYSYGVNSTEKGDLSSESTVSRIRTEHFPLTLESARPSHTSQYLCASSEAGGNQPQHFGDGTRLSIL.

V is TRBV7-6 and J is TRBJ1-5; D gene ambiguous. Trimming left V 1 base short and J 11 bases short, with 12 bases between. CDR1 SGHVS and CDR2 FNYEAQ come from the germline V gene. The CDR3 is 13 residues long. The CDR3 sequence is CASSLGAGETQHF. The CDR3 bases are TGTGCCAGCAGCTTAGGGGCCGGGGAGACCCAGCATTTT.

The rearrangement uses TRBV29-1 and TRBJ2-5; possibly TRBD1 for D (6 bases). Germline CDR1 and CDR2: SQVTM and ANQGSEA. The CDR3 sequence is 13 residues long. Trimming cost V 8 bases and J 1 base, with 14 bases left between them. The CDR3 reads CSLTTGLQETQYF. For the CDR3, the DNA is TGCAGCCTCACGACAGGCCTCCAAGAGACCCAGTACTTC.

The chain employs TRBV13 and TRBJ2-7; 8 positions match TRBD1. V shed 0 bases and J 3 bases; nucleotides not matched to a gene: 10. Germline-derived CDR1 and CDR2 are PRHDT and FYEKMQ (reference sequence). The CDR3 totals 17 residues. The CDR3 protein is CASSLGRVRTGYYEQYF. Written as DNA, the CDR3 is TGTGCCAGCAGCTTAGGGAGAGTAAGGACAGGGTACTACGAGCAGTACTTC.

The chain links TRBV4-1 to TRBJ1-5, with no clear D. Germline-derived CDR1 and CDR2 are MGHRA and YSYEKL. CDR3 length: 16 residues. Trimming took off 6 bases at V and 0 bases at J, with 15 bases between the two ends. This chain's CDR3 is CASSQVLQISNQPQHF. DNA of the CDR3: TGCGCCAGCAGTCAGGTTCTACAGATTAGCAATCAGCCCCAGCATTTT.

The rearrangement uses TRBV5-1 and TRBJ2-1, with 10 bases lining up with TRBD2. There are 14 residues in the CDR3. The germline V gene encodes CDR1 SGHRS and CDR2 YFSETQ. V was pared by 4 bases and J by 7 bases, with 5 bases of the junction left unmatched. The chain's CDR3 is CASSTQTSGNEQFF. The CDR3, as DNA: TGCGCCAGCAGCACCCAGACTAGCGGGAATGAGCAGTTCTTC.

This rearrangement joins TRBV9 to TRBJ2-5; weak D call: TRBD2 (6 bases). CDR1 and CDR2 (germline): SGDLS, YYNGEE. Between the trimmed V and J ends, which lost 4 bases and 5 bases, there was a span of 15 bases. The CDR3 runs to 14 residues. CDR3 sequence: CASSLGGLGETQYF. CDR3 nucleotide sequence: TGTGCCAGCAGCCTTGGAGGGTTAGGCGAGACCCAGTACTTC.

The V call is TRBV6-4, the J call TRBJ2-1; 7 nucleotides align to TRBD2. The V gene's germline CDR1 is MRHNA and CDR2 SNTAGT. With 5 bases clipped from V and 4 bases from J, the junction kept 5 bases outside the gene matches. CDR3 size: 14 residues. CDR3 residues: CASSRASGYNEQFF. DNA of the CDR3: TGTGCCAGCAGTAGGGCTAGCGGATACAATGAGCAGTTCTTC.

V and J are TRBV7-2 and TRBJ1-5; no clear D. V gave up 4 bases and J gave up 4 bases, with 8 bases separating them. Germline CDR1 SGHTA, CDR2 FQGNSA. The length of the CDR3 is 13 residues. This CDR3 is CASSSLQNQPQHF. In nucleotides, the CDR3 is TGTGCCAGCAGCTCCCTACAGAATCAGCCCCAGCATTTT.

The chain links TRBV27 to TRBJ2-3, with TRBD1 identical over 7 bases. Germline V gene sequence: CDR1 MNHEY, CDR2 SMNVEV (reference sequence). With V trimmed by 3 bases and J by 1 base, 4 bases remained unmatched. The CDR3 sequence is 15 residues long. CDR3 loop: CASSFSTGGTDTQYF. The CDR3 DNA reads TGTGCCAGCAGTTTCTCCACAGGGGGCACAGATACGCAGTATTTT.